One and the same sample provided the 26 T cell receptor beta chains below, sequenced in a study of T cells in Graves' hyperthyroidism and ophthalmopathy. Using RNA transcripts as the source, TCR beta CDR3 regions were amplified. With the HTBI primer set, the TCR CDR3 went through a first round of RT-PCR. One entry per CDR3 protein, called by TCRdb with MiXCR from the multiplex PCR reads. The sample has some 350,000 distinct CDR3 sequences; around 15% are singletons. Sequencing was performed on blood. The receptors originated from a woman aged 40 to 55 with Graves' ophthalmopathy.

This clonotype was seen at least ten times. In DNA form, the CDR3 reads TGTGCCAGCACTGGACCAAAGGGAAAACTGTTTTTT. Translation gives CASTGPKGKLFF. The V gene is TRBV28, the J gene TRBJ1-4; D remains ambiguous. Trimming pared 7 bases from V and 10 bases from J, leaving 13 bases between. Germline V gene sequence: CDR1 MDHEN, CDR2 SYDVKM. The length of the CDR3 is 12 residues.

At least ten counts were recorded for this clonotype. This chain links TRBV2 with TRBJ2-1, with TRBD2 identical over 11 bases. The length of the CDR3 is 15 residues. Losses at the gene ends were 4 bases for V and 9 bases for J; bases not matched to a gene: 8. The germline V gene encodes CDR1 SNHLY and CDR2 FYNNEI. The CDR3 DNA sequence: TGTGCCAGCAGTGGCACTAGCGGGGGCGTCGGTGAGCAGTTCTTC. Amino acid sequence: CASSGTSGGVGEQFF. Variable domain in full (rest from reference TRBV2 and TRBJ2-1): EPEVTQTPSHQVTQMGQEVILRCVPISNHLYFYWYRQILGQKVEFLVSFYNNEISEKSEIFDDQFSVERPDGSNFTLKIRSTKLEDSAMYFCASSGTSGGVGEQFFGPGTRLTVL.

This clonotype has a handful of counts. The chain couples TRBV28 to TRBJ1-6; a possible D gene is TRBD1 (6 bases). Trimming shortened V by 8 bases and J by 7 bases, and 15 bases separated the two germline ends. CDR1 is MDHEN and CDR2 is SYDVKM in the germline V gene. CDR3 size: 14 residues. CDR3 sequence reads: CASQPNRVNSPLHF. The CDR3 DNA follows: TGTGCCAGCCAACCCAACAGGGTAAATTCACCCCTCCACTTT.

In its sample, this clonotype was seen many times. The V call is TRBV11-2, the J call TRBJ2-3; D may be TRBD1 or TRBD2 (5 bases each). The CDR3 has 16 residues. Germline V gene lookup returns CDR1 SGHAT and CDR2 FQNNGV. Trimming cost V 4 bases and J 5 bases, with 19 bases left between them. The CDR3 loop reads CASSYTIGGHVDTQYF. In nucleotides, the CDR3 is TGTGCCAGCAGCTACACCATCGGAGGACATGTAGATACGCAGTATTTT.

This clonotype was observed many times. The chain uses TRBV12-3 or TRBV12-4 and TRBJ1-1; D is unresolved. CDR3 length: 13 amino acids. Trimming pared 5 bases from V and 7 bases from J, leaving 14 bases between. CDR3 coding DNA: TGTGCCAGCAGTCTCGCCAAGGCCGATGAAGCTTTCTTT. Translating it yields CASSLAKADEAFF.

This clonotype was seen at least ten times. The chain's CDR3 is CASSQVARSEQYF. The CDR3 nucleotides are TGTGCCAGCAGCCAAGTCGCACGCAGTGAGCAGTACTTC. The chain uses TRBV14 and TRBJ2-7; D uncertain. V lost 1 base and J lost 7, with 11 bases in between. This CDR3 is built from 13 residues. Germline CDR1 SGHDN, CDR2 FVKESK.

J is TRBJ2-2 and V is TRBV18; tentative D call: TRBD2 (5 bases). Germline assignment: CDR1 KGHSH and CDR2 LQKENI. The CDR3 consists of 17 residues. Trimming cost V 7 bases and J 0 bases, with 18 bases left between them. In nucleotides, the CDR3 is TGTGCCAGCTTAGCGACGGCATCACGGGCGAACACCGGGGAGCTGTTTTTT. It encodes CASLATASRANTGELFF. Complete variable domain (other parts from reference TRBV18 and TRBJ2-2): NAGVMQNPRHLVRRRGQEARLRCSPMKGHSHVYWYRQLPEEGLKFMVYLQKENIIDESGMPKERFSAEFPKEGPSILRIQQVVRGDSAAYFCASLATASRANTGELFFGEGSRLTVL.

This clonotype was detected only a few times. CDR3 DNA: TGTGCCATCAGATTGACAGGGGCTGGAAACACCATATATTTT. It is translated as CAIRLTGAGNTIYF. The chain combines TRBV10-3 with TRBJ1-3; the match to TRBD1 covers 8 bases. J gave up 2 bases and V 6 bases, and 3 bases lay outside the gene matches. The CDR3 spans 14 residues. Germline values: CDR1 ENHRY, CDR2 SYGVKD.

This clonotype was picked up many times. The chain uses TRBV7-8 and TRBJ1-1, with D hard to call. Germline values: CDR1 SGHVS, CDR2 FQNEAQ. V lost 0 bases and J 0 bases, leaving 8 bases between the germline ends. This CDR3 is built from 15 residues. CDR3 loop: CASSLARAVNTEAFF. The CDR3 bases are TGTGCCAGCAGCTTAGCGCGGGCAGTGAACACTGAAGCTTTCTTT.

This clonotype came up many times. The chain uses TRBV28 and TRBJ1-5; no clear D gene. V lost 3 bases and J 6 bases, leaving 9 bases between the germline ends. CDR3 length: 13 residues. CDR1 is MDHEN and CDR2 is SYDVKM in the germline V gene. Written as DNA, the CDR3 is TGTGCCAGCAGTTTCTTAGGGAGTCAGCCCCAGCATTTT. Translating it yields CASSFLGSQPQHF.

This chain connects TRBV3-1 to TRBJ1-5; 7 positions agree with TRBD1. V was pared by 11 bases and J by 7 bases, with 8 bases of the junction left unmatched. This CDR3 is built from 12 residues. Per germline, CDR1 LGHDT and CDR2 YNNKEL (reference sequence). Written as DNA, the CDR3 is TGTGCCGTCAGCAGACAGGGACAGCCCCAGCATTTT. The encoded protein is CAVSRQGQPQHF.

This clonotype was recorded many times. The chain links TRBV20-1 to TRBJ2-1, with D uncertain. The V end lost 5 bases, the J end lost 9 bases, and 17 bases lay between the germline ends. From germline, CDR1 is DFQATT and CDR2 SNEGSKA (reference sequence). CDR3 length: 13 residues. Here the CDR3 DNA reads TGCAGTGCTCCCCAGGACCCTCGAGGTGAGCAGTTCTTC. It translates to CSAPQDPRGEQFF.

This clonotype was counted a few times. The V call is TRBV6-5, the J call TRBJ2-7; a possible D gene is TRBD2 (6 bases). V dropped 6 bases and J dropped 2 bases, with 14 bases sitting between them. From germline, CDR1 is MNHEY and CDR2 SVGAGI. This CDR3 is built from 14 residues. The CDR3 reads CASRPGTLPYEQYF. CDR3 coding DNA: TGTGCCAGCAGGCCCGGGACTCTCCCCTACGAGCAGTACTTC.

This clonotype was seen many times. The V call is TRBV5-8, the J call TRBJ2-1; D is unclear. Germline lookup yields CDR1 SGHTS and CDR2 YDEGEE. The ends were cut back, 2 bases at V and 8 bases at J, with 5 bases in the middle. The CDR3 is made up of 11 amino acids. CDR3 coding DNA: TGTGCCAGCAGCTTAATCTATGAGCAGTTCTTC. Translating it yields CASSLIYEQFF.

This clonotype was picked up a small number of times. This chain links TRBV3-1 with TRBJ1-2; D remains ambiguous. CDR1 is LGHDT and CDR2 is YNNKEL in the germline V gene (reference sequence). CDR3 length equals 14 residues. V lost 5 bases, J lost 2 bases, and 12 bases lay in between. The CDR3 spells CASSLRQSNYGYTF. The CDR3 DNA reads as TGTGCCAGCAGCTTACGGCAGTCGAACTATGGCTACACCTTC.

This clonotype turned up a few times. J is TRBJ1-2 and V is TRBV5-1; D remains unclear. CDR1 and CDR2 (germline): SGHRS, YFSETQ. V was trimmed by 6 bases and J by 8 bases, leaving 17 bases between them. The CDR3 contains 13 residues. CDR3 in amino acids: CASTSGPSWGYTF. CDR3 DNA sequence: TGCGCCAGCACCTCGGGCCCTAGTTGGGGCTACACCTTC.

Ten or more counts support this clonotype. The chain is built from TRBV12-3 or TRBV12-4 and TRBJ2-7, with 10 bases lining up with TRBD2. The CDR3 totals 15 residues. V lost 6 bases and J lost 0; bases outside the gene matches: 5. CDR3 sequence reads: CASREGLAVSYEQYF. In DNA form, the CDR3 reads TGTGCCAGCAGAGAAGGACTAGCGGTCTCCTACGAGCAGTACTTC.

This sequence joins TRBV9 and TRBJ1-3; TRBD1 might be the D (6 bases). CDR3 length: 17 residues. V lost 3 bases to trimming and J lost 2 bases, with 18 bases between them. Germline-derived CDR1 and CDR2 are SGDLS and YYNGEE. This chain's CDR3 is CASSARGTVPAGNTIYF. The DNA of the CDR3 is TGTGCCAGCAGCGCGAGGGGGACCGTACCCGCTGGAAACACCATATATTTT.

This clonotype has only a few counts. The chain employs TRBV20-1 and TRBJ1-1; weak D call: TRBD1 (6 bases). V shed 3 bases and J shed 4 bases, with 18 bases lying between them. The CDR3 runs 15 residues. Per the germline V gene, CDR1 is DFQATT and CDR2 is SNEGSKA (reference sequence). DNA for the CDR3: TGCAGTGCTAGCCTAAGGGGGGGACCGGGCACTGAAGCTTTCTTT. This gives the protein CSASLRGGPGTEAFF.

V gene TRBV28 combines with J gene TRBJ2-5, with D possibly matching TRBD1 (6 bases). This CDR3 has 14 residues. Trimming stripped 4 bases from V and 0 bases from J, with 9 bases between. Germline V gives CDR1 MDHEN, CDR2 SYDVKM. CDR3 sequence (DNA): TGTGCCAGCAGTTCACAGGGATACCAAGAGACCCAGTACTTC. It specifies CASSSQGYQETQYF.

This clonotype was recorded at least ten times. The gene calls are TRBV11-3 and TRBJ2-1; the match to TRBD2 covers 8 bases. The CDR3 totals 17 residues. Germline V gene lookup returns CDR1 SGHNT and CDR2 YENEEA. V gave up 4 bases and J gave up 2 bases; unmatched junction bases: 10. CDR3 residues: CASSSNPGLGPYNEQFF. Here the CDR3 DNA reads TGTGCCAGCAGCTCGAACCCGGGACTAGGTCCCTACAATGAGCAGTTCTTC.

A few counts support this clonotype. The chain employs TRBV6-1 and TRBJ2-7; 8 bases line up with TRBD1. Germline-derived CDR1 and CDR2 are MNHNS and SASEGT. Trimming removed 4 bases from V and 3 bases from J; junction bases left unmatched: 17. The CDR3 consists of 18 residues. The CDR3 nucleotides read TGTGCCAGCAGTGTGGCTTGGCAACGGACAGGGTCTTTCTACGAGCAGTACTTC. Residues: CASSVAWQRTGSFYEQYF.

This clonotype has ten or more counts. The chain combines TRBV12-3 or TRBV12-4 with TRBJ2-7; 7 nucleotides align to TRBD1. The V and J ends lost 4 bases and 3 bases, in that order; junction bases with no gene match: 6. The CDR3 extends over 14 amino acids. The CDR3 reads CASSWDSPLYEQYF. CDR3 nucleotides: TGTGCCAGCAGTTGGGACAGCCCTCTCTACGAGCAGTACTTC.

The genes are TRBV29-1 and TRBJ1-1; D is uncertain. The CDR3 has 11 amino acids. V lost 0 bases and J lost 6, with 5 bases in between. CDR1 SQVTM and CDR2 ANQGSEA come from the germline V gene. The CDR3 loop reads CSVEEESEAFF. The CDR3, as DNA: TGCAGCGTTGAAGAAGAATCTGAAGCTTTCTTT.

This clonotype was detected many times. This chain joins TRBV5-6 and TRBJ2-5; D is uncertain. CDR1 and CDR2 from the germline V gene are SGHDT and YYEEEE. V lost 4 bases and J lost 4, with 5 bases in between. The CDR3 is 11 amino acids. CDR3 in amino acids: CASSTRETQYF. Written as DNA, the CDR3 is TGTGCCAGCAGCACACGAGAGACCCAGTACTTC.

The CDR3 protein is CASSPRRAGELFF. CDR3 bases: TGTGCCAGCAGCCCCCGAAGGGCCGGGGAGCTGTTTTTT. The chain has TRBV7-8 and TRBJ2-2; D remains unclear. Per germline, CDR1 SGHVS and CDR2 FQNEAQ. Trimming stripped 5 bases from V and 6 bases from J, with 10 bases between. The CDR3 sequence is 13 residues long.